This T cell receptor (beta chain) was observed in a study of cytomegalovirus exposure and HLA in healthy donors listed by TCRdb under 2017. Concerning the study at large: An earlier analysis of approximately 600 of the donors reported approximately 300 Gb of sequence data and around 120 million unique TCR beta sequences from approximately 180 million T cells. About five DR-DQ haplotypes were treated as single units for association and clustering because of strong linkage in the cohort. Every discovery cohort repertoire had been produced on one sequencing platform. Both class I and class II loci were covered by HLA typing, at four-digit resolution. The study combined high-throughput TCR immunosequencing, statistical association of individual TCRs with disease status, and machine learning to predict cytomegalovirus infection status. The study was designed to test whether signatures of past pathogen exposure could be identified by cataloging public T cell receptors. A later genetic analysis used genome-wide SNP genotypes for 398 of the 666 donors, treating that subset as a discovery cohort. The study used immunosequencing to profile the T cell repertoires of under 700 subjects and linked those repertoires to cytomegalovirus serostatus. The number of typed donors differed by locus: roughly 620-630 for A, B, C, DRB1 and DQB1; some 500 for DQA1; around 610 for DPA1; and roughly 490 for DPB1. Donor age, sex, ethnicity and CMV serostatus were compiled alongside the repertoire data. Approximately 300 gigabases of sequencing data and 70 million to 95 million unique TCR sequences made up an early release that covered 640 HLA-typed donors. Among approximately 370 genotyped donors of the cohort, an average of roughly 230,000 unique TCR beta nucleotide sequences was sequenced per donor, of which about 18% were non-productive. In an earlier analysis of roughly 580 of the donors, high-throughput TCR beta sequencing was used to judge whether each TCR beta V gene segment behaved as functional or pseudogenic. A later analysis re-examined previously published TCR beta repertoires from several hundred donors and added high-resolution HLA genotyping to investigate patterns of TCR occurrence. Besides the first cohort of under 700 subjects, a separate validation cohort made up of roughly 130 different subjects was used. In the later analysis, no new phenotypic data were used to find candidate immune exposures; instead, reliance was placed on TCR beta sequences and their occurrence across donors. Among the roughly 390 genotyped donors, approximately 82% belonged to the genetic ancestry cluster associated with self-reported Caucasian donors. Beyond this particular receptor, the publication reports: The study listed 150 to 200 TCR beta chains as associated with cytomegalovirus. Compared with equally common non-associated chains, HLA-associated TCR beta chains in a later analysis were more clonally expanded and had lower generation probabilities. In a later analysis, the rate of TCR association differed among HLA loci, with DRB1 alleles having the most associated TCRs and HLA-C alleles having the fewest. A group of highly shared sequence variants was considered likely to be a technical artifact of the sequencing pipeline. In a later analysis, some 18,000 TCR beta sequences were associated with specific HLA alleles at a false discovery rate of 0.05. Only TCR beta chains were sequenced in this cohort, and the absence of alpha or paired-chain data limited detectable features. Correlated functional status among segregating V segments might reflect linkage disequilibrium, but an unknown experimental factor could not be ruled out. HLA typing was unavailable for some donors at each locus, so association tests used only the typed subset. The authors suggested that the approach could potentially be generalized to other disease states and immunological phenotypes. A later genetic analysis reported fewer N-insertions in productive TCRs among donors in an Asian-associated ancestry cluster than the roughly 700-donor mean. A further reported finding was that TCR beta sequences accurately predicted the HLA-A and HLA-B alleles for most subjects in the first cohort. In vitro tests confirmed that a few of the cytomegalovirus-associated TCR beta chains recognize cytomegalovirus antigens. When HLA alleles, especially DR and DQ, strongly co-occurred, TCR associations were difficult to assign to individual alleles. Presence/absence analyses assumed roughly uniform sequencing depth across donors, an assumption that may not hold. The only immune exposure information available for the cohort was CMV serostatus. Because counts were too low, 15 or so rarely observed V segments, including chromosome 9 orphons, were excluded from the earlier analysis of under 650 of the donors. In a later analysis, several top co-occurrence clusters were reported to appear linked to parvovirus B19, influenza, CMV and Epstein-Barr virus. The classifier was reported to diagnose cytomegalovirus status with high specificity and sensitivity in both the original cohort and the validation cohort. According to a later analysis, most CMV-associated TCR beta chains appeared to be HLA-restricted, and the HLA associations seemed to be driven largely by CMV exposure. An association between a missense DCLRE1C variant and V-gene and J-gene trimming of TCR beta chains was found in a later genetic analysis and replicated in an independent cohort. In an earlier analysis of over 550 of the donors, most TCR beta V segments were observed in productive rearrangements about 87% or about 30% of the time, broadly matching IMGT annotations. While some public TCRs were present in many individuals, most TCR sequences turned up only very rarely across donors.

The library was obtained by the immunoSEQ multiplex PCR assay. A mixture of 60 forward primers for TCR Vbeta segments and 13 reverse primers for TCR Jbeta segments was used in the multiplex PCR. A multiplex PCR assay on genomic DNA amplified the CDR3 region of rearranged TCR beta genes. The Illumina HiSeq System was used to sequence the amplified TCR beta libraries as 87-base-pair reads. The study's own analysis went as follows. In a later analysis, tens of millions of unique TCR beta chains were counted across the 500 to 850 repertoires, and about 9.9 million of these chains were shared by at least two donors. Raw reads were error-corrected and collapsed into unique sequences by a nearest-neighbor algorithm in which closely related sequences were merged to remove PCR and sequencing errors. V, D and J gene segments were assigned by aligning CDR3 sequences to IMGT reference sequences. For a sequence to be retained, a match of at least six nucleotides to both a V gene segment and a J gene segment was required. A rearrangement counted as productive if the CDR3 had no stop codons and remained in frame with V and J, and every other rearrangement counted as non-productive. Following IMGT convention, CDR3 was defined as the stretch from the second conserved V-encoded cysteine up to the conserved J-encoded phenylalanine. Sequences without an unambiguous match to a single V gene segment were excluded from the earlier analysis of 450 to 650 of the donors. An earlier analysis of several hundred of the donors called V segments functional above 56.7% productive rearrangements and segregating when the between-donor standard deviation exceeded 5%. A statistical classification framework was built to diagnose cytomegalovirus status from the catalog of TCR beta chain sequences. V and J gene assignment, in a later analysis, came from comparing TCR nucleotide sequences with IMGT/GENE-DB human TR gene sequences. A later analysis assigned CDR3 sequences and most-parsimonious VDJ recombination scenarios with the TCRdist pipeline. In a later analysis, every TCR beta chain was defined by the combination of its CDR3 amino acid sequence and its V-gene family, and reads without a unique V-gene family were dropped. To address suspected cross-contamination and a sequencing artifact, a later analysis removed 592 highly shared, low-generation-probability nucleotide sequences. In a later analysis, a clonal expansion index for each public chain was calculated from normalized within-repertoire ranks of inferred template counts. A later analysis computed generation probabilities with a VDJ recombination model fitted to out-of-frame rearrangements, and checked the results against IGoR. Hypergeometric tests were used in a later analysis to score TCR-TCR, TCR-HLA and TCR-CMV co-occurrence, with a repertoire-size bias correction applied to the TCR pairs. A later analysis estimated false discovery rates by permuting HLA or CMV assignments 20 times. A later analysis grouped co-occurring TCRs with DBSCAN, adding TCRdist sequence similarity when clustering within HLA-allele-positive subsets. Repertoires with fewer than 30,000 or more than 120,000 public chains were left out of co-occurrence clustering, as were about 5 repertoires with anomalous nucleotide sharing. TCRdb obtained this table from immuneACCESS and retained in-frame rearrangements with V and J assigned. These tables miss some clones; where compared with another copy, unresolved V genes account for less than half of the shortfall, and the remainder is unexplained. The V and J calls and clone size were taken over from that table, and D and trimming were inferred from the DNA. The sample includes roughly 150,000 clones, with around 75% observed a single time. The ten most abundant clones make up 1.5% to 2% of the sample.

As for this clone: Which antigen it targets is not known. No base qualities exist here, and no much larger clone lies one base off it.

The cohort consisted of 666 healthy bone marrow donors. Cohort members were all nominally healthy when sampled, although unrecorded immune exposures were likely present. The donor was CMV seronegative and was included in the group of several hundred seronegative cohort members. A peripheral blood sample was collected from each donor, and TCR beta sequencing was performed on peripheral blood mononuclear cells. The Qiagen DNeasy Blood Extraction Kit was used to extract genomic DNA from the blood cell samples. Sequenced input: PBMCs. The sequence was collected from a woman in her twenties or thirties in good health and CMV-seronegative.

CDR3 region: CASSPAGGIATNEKLFF. The nucleotides read TGTGCCAGCAGTCCGGCGGGAGGGATTGCAACTAATGAAAAACTGTTTTTT. Recombination connected TRBV21-1 to TRBJ1-4. TRBV21-1 is a pseudogene locus. Its CDR3 holds 17 amino acids, cysteine through phenylalanine. Of all the DNA, just the CDR3 is kept, 51 bases in frame from base 1.